Sequencing of this T cell receptor beta chain was carried out in a study of shared clonotypes between healthy human individuals (dated by TCRdb to about 2020). Looking at the study overall: The cohort included three men and a couple of women between 18 and 49 years of age. To estimate repertoire size and how much clonotype sharing occurs between individuals, the study deeply sequenced the blood TCR repertoires of roughly 5 healthy adults. For each donor, CD4 naive and CD4 memory were each run on three plates, CD8 naive on two plates, and CD8 memory on one plate. Between about 0.85 and 10 billion PBMCs per donor were obtained by leukapheresis. To increase sequencing depth and limit assay-specific biases, different laboratories used diverse techniques to prepare libraries and sequence TCR repertoires.

As for this clone: Its binding antigen is unknown. No base quality values were provided; no much bigger clone lies one nucleotide off.

Inclusive of the bounding cysteine and phenylalanine, the CDR3 is 15 residues long. Only the CDR3 region is kept as DNA, spanning 45 bases read in frame from base 1. Using the deep immunoSEQ assay, TCR CDR3 regions were amplified from genomic DNA by multiplex PCR. Genomic DNA extracted from each cell subset was distributed evenly over all wells of several immunoSEQ 96-well plates, and each plate served as one replicate. For sorted subsets, roughly 200 ng of genomic DNA, equivalent to some 33,000 T cell genomes, went into each replicate PCR. The purified libraries were quantified using a Qubit 3.0 fluorometer, sized with a Bioanalyzer 2100, and then quantified again using the KAPA Library Quantification kit. Each immunoSEQ 96-well plate was sequenced on its own single-read 150-cycle Illumina NextSeq 550 flow cell. Under the source paper's analysis protocol: The immunoSEQ output contained only junctional sequences without quality scores, so filtering could not match that applied to full-length reads. Sequences were annotated with PyIR, a Python wrapper for IgBLAST v1.9, and V/J genes and CDR3 were assigned using IMGT germline references. Reads with weak V/J assignments (E-value above 1e-6), missing CDR3, stop codons, out-of-frame junctions, or ambiguous translated residues were removed. A V3J clonotype was defined by an identical inferred V gene, J gene, and CDR3 amino acid sequence. Percentage overlap between repertoires was calculated by dividing the number of shared unique clonotypes by the size of the smaller repertoire. Repertoire richness was assessed with RTK rarefaction, the Chao1 estimator, and Recon v2.1 estimates of unobserved clonotypes. Generation probabilities for all TCRbeta clonotypes obtained by the gDNA method from a few donors were computed using OLGA. TCRdb mirrors the immuneACCESS table, restricted to in-frame sequences. Some clones are absent from its copies; in checked studies, under half trace to an unresolved V gene, and the reason for the others is unknown. V and J calls and clone size are given by that table; D and trimming were obtained from the DNA. The sample table lists under 1 million clones, roughly 92% of them with a count of one. The ten largest clones represent 24% of the sample.

CD8 naive samples consisted of CD45RO-negative cells that were positively selected for CCR7, yielding a CD45RA+CCR7+ population without TemRA cells. Healthy HIV-negative adults with no recently reported acute infections or vaccinations were included as donors. Every donor was a Caucasian adult living in Nashville, Tennessee, USA. After blood collection by leukapheresis, PBMCs were isolated using Ficoll-Histopaque density gradient centrifugation and then cryopreserved in the vapor phase of liquid nitrogen. Analytical flow cytometry was used to check the purity and quantity of every magnetically sorted T cell population. From each sorted fraction, genomic DNA was isolated and quantified by UV absorbance on a Nanodrop 2000c. The full study reports these points: Even with the large sequencing depth, rarefaction of the sorted-subset datasets indicated that sequencing was incomplete. About 5% of naive CD4, around 4% of naive CD8, 2.3% of memory CD4, and about 0.4% of memory CD8 clonotypes were shared across a few donors. Based on pairwise subsampling, the degree of clonotype sharing among donors was expected to be affected by sequencing depth. The small number of donors limited the genetic and exposure-history diversity represented. Higher generation probabilities were observed for clonotypes shared by all four sorted-subset donors than for non-shared clonotypes. Sampling was limited to blood, and TCR repertoires in tissue likely differ from TCR repertoires in blood. Naive subsets generally had larger estimated clonotype richness than memory subsets.

Sequencing input: naive CD8+ T cells sorted from blood. Interpreted using the paper, the cell subset or site label stands for: CD45RA+CCR7+. The chain is assembled from TRBV21-1 and TRBJ2-1; the table calls TRBD2, which could not be checked here. TRBV21-1 is a known pseudogene. This clonotype originated in a man aged 30 to 39 in good health. The nucleotide sequence reads as follows: TGTGCCAGCAGCAAAGAGGGACTAGTCTACAATGAGCAGTTCTTC. Its product reads: CASSKEGLVYNEQFF.